The T cell receptor beta chain under discussion was sequenced for a study of blood T cell repertoires in COVID-19. V was pared by 1 base and J by 0 bases, with 12 bases between. The CDR3 is 16 amino acids. CDR1 and CDR2 (germline): SEHNR, FQNEAQ (reference sequence). Data came from immunoSEQ multiplex PCR; TCRdb stores just in-frame clones and leaves some out. The table has about 40,000 clones, about nine tenths seen once. The receptor's source is an elderly woman with acute or convalescent COVID-19. V usage is TRBV7-9 and J usage is TRBJ1-2, with TRBD1 as a possible D gene (6 bases). Sequencing used peripheral blood. CDR3: CASSLEGGAANYGYTF. Here the CDR3 DNA reads TGTGCCAGCAGCTTAGAAGGGGGGGCAGCTAACTATGGCTACACCTTC. Full variable domain (rest looked up from reference TRBV7-9 and TRBJ1-2): DTGVSQNPRHKITKRGQNVTFRCDPISEHNRLYWYRQTLGQGPEFLTYFQNEAQLEKSRLLSDRFSAERPKGSFSTLEIQRTEQGDSAMYLCASSLEGGAANYGYTFGSGTRLTVV.